Below, 7 T cell receptor beta chains from the same sample are listed, as sequenced in a study of T cell clonality in common variable immunodeficiency (dated by TCRdb to between 2015 and 2016). Overall study results and their limits: Fewer deletions and N-nucleotide insertions were reportedly observed in CVID TCRbeta sequences, and highly modified clones with 13 or more V deletions were reportedly absent from CVID TCRbeta sequences.

Receptor libraries were prepared by the immunoSEQ multiplex PCR assay. TCRdb holds this immuneACCESS table with in-frame rearrangements only. Some clones are missing; in checked studies, unresolved V genes explain under half, and the rest has no known cause. The sample comprises tens of thousands of clones, and every one was counted more than once. Clones ranked in the top ten supply around 5% of the sample. What these receptors recognize is not known. The sequenced sample consisted of peripheral blood mononuclear cells. The receptors shown here come from a human donor with common variable immunodeficiency.

In the case of this clone: The read halts 3 residues ahead of the CDR3 end, with the missing end drawn from the germline J gene. The chain joins TRBV6-2 or TRBV6-3 to TRBJ2-7; D gene unclear. V was trimmed by 4 bases and J by 3 bases, leaving 13 bases between them. The CDR3 sequence is 14 residues long. Germline lookup yields CDR1 MNHEY and CDR2 SVGEGT. The CDR3 protein is CASSSIGLHYEQYF. Partial CDR3 DNA: TGTGCCAGCAGTTCTATAGGGCTCCACTACGAG.

A remark on this clone: The read falls 3 residues short of the CDR3 end, and the missing part is taken from the germline J gene. This sequence joins TRBV19 and TRBJ1-3; 8 bases map to TRBD1. The V gene's germline CDR1 is LNHDA and CDR2 SQIVND (reference sequence). CDR3 length equals 18 residues. V lost 3 bases to trimming and J lost 7 bases; unmatched junction nucleotides: 17. The DNA read from the CDR3 is TGTGCCAGTAGTATTAGCATGTGGGGACAGGCTAATAGGAACACC. It yields the protein CASSISMWGQANRNT. The whole CDR3 protein is CASSISMWGQANRNTIYF.

This clone was counted only a few times. With the read ending 3 residues before the CDR3 end, the germline J gene is used to fill in that end. V gene TRBV6-2 or TRBV6-3 combines with J gene TRBJ2-7; D might be TRBD1 (7 bases). CDR1 and CDR2 (germline): MNHEY, SVGEGT. This CDR3 spans 17 amino acids. The V gene lost 5 bases and the J gene lost 6 bases, with 26 bases spanning the gap. The CDR3: CASSQRTGMDRRGEQYF. Partial CDR3 DNA: TGTGCCAGCAGTCAACGGACAGGAATGGACAGGCGGGGCGAG.

This clone was found many times. The CDR3 end is not reached by the read, which stops 3 residues before it; the germline J gene fills it in. The V call is TRBV29-1, the J call TRBJ2-2; 10 nucleotides line up with TRBD2. Germline CDR1 and CDR2: SQVTM and ANQGSEA. The CDR3 loop spans 15 amino acids. V was pared by 7 bases and J by 2 bases, with 7 bases of the junction left unmatched. CDR3: CSAMGLALNTGELFF. Incomplete CDR3 DNA: TGCAGCGCCATGGGACTAGCGCTAAACACCGGGGAG.

This clone appeared a few times. The CDR3 sequence: CASSAGQRRDEQYF. CDR3 DNA, as far as it was read: TGTGCCAGCTCAGCGGGACAGCGGCGGGACGAG. The genes are TRBV18 and TRBJ2-7, with a weak D call TRBD1 (7 bases). The missing CDR3 end, 3 residues past where the read stops, is filled in from the germline J gene. The V gene's germline CDR1 is KGHSH and CDR2 LQKENI. This CDR3 has 14 residues. V was shortened by 5 bases and J by 5 bases, with 16 bases between the two germline ends. Complete variable domain (other parts from reference TRBV18 and TRBJ2-7): NAGVMQNPRHLVRRRGQEARLRCSPMKGHSHVYWYRQLPEEGLKFMVYLQKENIIDESGMPKERFSAEFPKEGPSILRIQQVVRGDSAAYFCASSAGQRRDEQYFGPGTRLTVT.

This clone was observed a few times. Coverage ceases 3 residues before the CDR3 finishes, and the germline J gene fills in the end. The chain recombines TRBV20-1 with TRBJ2-7; 11 bases are shared with TRBD1. This CDR3 contains 13 residues. Germline CDR1 is DFQATT and CDR2 is SNEGSKA (reference sequence). V gave up 4 bases and J gave up 6 bases; unmatched junction bases: 5. The CDR3 bases that were read are TGCAGTGCTATTGGGACAGGGGGTGGCGAG. Protein: CSAIGTGGGE. The CDR3 in its entirety is CSAIGTGGGEQYF.

This clone was counted between two and nine times. The sequenced fragment ends 3 residues before the CDR3 boundary, so the rest is inferred from the germline J gene. The chain links TRBV7-9 to TRBJ2-2, with D tentatively TRBD1 (5 bases). CDR1 and CDR2 (germline): SEHNR, FQNEAQ (reference sequence). The CDR3 consists of 12 residues. CDR3 protein: CASSLMQGELFF. The sequenced part of the CDR3 DNA is TGTGCCAGCAGCTTAATGCAGGGAGAG.